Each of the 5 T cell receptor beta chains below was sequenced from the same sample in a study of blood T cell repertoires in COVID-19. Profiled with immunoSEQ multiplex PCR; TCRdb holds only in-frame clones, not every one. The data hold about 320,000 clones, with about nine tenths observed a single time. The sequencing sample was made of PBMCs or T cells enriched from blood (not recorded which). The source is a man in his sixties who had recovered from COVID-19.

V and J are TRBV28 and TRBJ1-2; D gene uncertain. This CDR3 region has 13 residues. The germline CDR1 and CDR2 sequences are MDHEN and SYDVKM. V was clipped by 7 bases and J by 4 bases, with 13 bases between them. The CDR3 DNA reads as TGTGCCAGCATCCCTGCACGGTTCTATGGCTACACCTTC. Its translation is CASIPARFYGYTF.

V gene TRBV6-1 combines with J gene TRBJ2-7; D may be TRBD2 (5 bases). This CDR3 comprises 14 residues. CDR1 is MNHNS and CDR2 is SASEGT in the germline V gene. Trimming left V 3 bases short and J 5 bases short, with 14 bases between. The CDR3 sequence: CASSEPGIGHEQYF. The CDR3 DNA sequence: TGTGCCAGCAGTGAGCCGGGAATCGGTCACGAGCAGTACTTC.

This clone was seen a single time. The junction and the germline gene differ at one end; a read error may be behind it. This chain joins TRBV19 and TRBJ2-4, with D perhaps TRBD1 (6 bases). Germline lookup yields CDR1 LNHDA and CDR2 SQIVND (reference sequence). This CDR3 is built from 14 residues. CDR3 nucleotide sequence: TGTGCCAGTAGTATCTCCATCTCGTCCGGGACAATGACCTTC. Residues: CASSISISSGTMTF.

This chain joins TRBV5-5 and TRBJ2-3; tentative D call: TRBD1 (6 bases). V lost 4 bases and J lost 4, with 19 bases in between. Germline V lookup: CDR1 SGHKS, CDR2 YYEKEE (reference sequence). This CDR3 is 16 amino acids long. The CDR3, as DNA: TGTGCCAGCAGCCCGTTCCAGGGGTTGGTGGCAGATACGCAGTATTTT. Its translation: CASSPFQGLVADTQYF.

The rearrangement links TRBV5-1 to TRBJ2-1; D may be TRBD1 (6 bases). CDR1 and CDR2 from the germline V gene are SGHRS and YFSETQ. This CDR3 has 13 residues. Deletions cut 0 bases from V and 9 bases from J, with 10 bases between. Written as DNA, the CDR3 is TGCGCCAGCAGCTTGGGGCTAGGGGGTGAGCAGTTCTTC. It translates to CASSLGLGGEQFF.